The 19 T cell receptor beta chains below were found in one sample sequenced in a study of control samples from healthy donors and cancer patients. The method was immunoSEQ multiplex PCR; TCRdb's version includes in-frame clones alone and lacks a portion of them. The sample holds more than 100,000 clones; around nine tenths are singletons and the top ten take 2.5%. Sequenced input: blood. These receptors were collected from a man younger than 35 in good health.

CDR3 sequence (DNA): TGTGCCAGCAGTTTGGCAGGGGCGGTTCGCAATCAGCCCCAGCATTTT. This codes for CASSLAGAVRNQPQHF. The rearrangement joins TRBV28 to TRBJ1-5; tentative D call: TRBD1 (6 bases). Per the germline V gene, CDR1 is MDHEN and CDR2 is SYDVKM. V was shortened by 3 bases and J by 2 bases, with 14 bases between the two germline ends. The length of the CDR3 is 16 residues.

This clone was seen only once. This chain connects TRBV10-2 to TRBJ1-5, with 8 bases aligning to TRBD1. Trimming cost V 2 bases and J 7 bases; bases outside gene matches: 4. CDR1 is WSHSY, CDR2 SAAADI, per germline. The CDR3 is 14 amino acids. The CDR3 sequence: CASSEGGTGQPQHF. The DNA of the CDR3 is TGCGCCAGCAGTGAGGGCGGGACAGGCCAGCCCCAGCATTTT.

V usage is TRBV29-1 and J usage is TRBJ2-7, with no clear D. Trimming removed 7 bases at V and 2 bases at J, with 9 bases between. The CDR3 has 11 residues. Germline V CDR1 and CDR2: SQVTM, ANQGSEA. Here the CDR3 DNA reads TGCAGCGCCTCGTCTCCCTACGAGCAGTACGTC. Protein product: CSASSPYEQYV.

The V call is TRBV6-5, the J call TRBJ1-5; no clear D. Per the germline V gene, CDR1 is MNHEY and CDR2 is SVGAGI. Trimming left V 0 bases short and J 0 bases short, with 3 bases between. CDR3 size: 14 residues. CDR3 protein: CASSYSYSNQPQHF. As DNA, the CDR3 is TGTGCCAGCAGTTACTCATATAGCAATCAGCCCCAGCATTTT.

This clone was recorded a few times. This chain uses TRBV4-2 with TRBJ2-1, with 7 bases lining up with TRBD2. This CDR3 contains 15 residues. The V gene end was trimmed by 0 bases and the J gene end by 9 bases; junction bases not matched to a gene: 8. Looked up from germline, CDR1 is LGHNA and CDR2 is YNFKEQ. Here the CDR3 reads CASSQDRGGPGEQFF. CDR3 nucleotides: TGTGCCAGCAGCCAAGATCGGGGAGGGCCTGGTGAGCAGTTCTTC.

The chain employs TRBV27 and TRBJ1-3; D uncertain. Per germline, CDR1 MNHEY and CDR2 SMNVEV (reference sequence). Trimming pared 6 bases from V and 3 bases from J, leaving 15 bases between. The CDR3 totals 15 residues. The chain's CDR3 is CASSVGPGHGNTIYF. In DNA, the CDR3 is TGTGCCAGCAGCGTGGGTCCGGGCCATGGAAACACCATATATTTT.

The chain has TRBV30 and TRBJ1-4; D gene uncertain. This CDR3 is built from 12 residues. The germline V and J ends were trimmed by 8 bases and 8 bases, with 15 bases remaining between them. Germline values: CDR1 GTSNPN, CDR2 SVGIG (reference sequence). Here the CDR3 reads CAGGVRREKLFF. The CDR3 DNA reads as TGTGCCGGTGGGGTGCGTCGAGAAAAACTGTTTTTT.

The chain joins TRBV7-6 to TRBJ2-3, with 12 positions matching TRBD2. J gave up 6 bases and V 1 base, and 11 bases lay outside the gene matches. The CDR3 is 18 amino acids. Per the germline V gene, CDR1 is SGHVS and CDR2 is FNYEAQ. The CDR3 loop is CASSLVGLAGGAGDTQYF. The CDR3 DNA reads TGTGCCAGCAGCTTAGTAGGCCTAGCGGGGGGGGCTGGTGATACGCAGTATTTT.

J is TRBJ2-4 and V is TRBV6-6; D is unresolved. The V and J ends lost 5 bases and 0 bases respectively, with 2 bases between them. The V gene's germline CDR1 is MNHNY and CDR2 SVGAGI (reference sequence). CDR3 size: 12 residues. The CDR3 nucleotides are TGTGCCAGCAGTACAGCCAAAAACATTCAGTACTTC. It is translated as CASSTAKNIQYF.

The gene calls are TRBV19 and TRBJ2-5, with 9 bases that match TRBD2. V gave up 0 bases and J gave up 1 base; unmatched junction bases: 3. Germline V CDR1 and CDR2: LNHDA, SQIVND (reference sequence). The CDR3 consists of 16 residues. The CDR3: CASSIDGSGGQETQYF. As DNA, the CDR3 is TGTGCCAGTAGTATAGATGGTAGCGGGGGCCAAGAGACCCAGTACTTC.

The CDR3 region is CASSYPPGQGDTEAFF. CDR3 coding DNA: TGTGCCAGCAGTTACCCCCCCGGGCAGGGGGACACTGAAGCTTTCTTT. The chain uses TRBV6-6 and TRBJ1-1, with TRBD1 matching over 7 bases. The J segment lost 3 bases and the V segment lost 2 bases, leaving 9 bases of the junction unmatched. The CDR3 is 16 residues long. The V gene's germline CDR1 is MNHNY and CDR2 SVGAGI (reference sequence).

The genes are TRBV5-4 and TRBJ2-5, with D maybe TRBD1 (6 bases). V lost 0 bases and J lost 5, with 11 bases in between. Germline-derived CDR1 and CDR2 are SGHNT and YYREEE (reference sequence). CDR3 length: 14 amino acids. The CDR3 reads CASSLASRGETQYF. The DNA for the CDR3 is TGTGCCAGCAGCTTGGCTAGCAGGGGCGAGACCCAGTACTTC.

The rearrangement uses TRBV21-1 and TRBJ2-1; TRBD2 reflects the table's D call only, with no check against the DNA. TRBV21-1 is annotated as a pseudogene. This CDR3 comprises 12 residues. In nucleotides, the CDR3 is TGTGCCAGCAGCGTCCGGAGGAATGAGCAGTTCTTC. Its protein is CASSVRRNEQFF.

V and J are TRBV13 and TRBJ1-3; D is ambiguous. With 5 bases removed from V and 4 bases from J, the gap between germline ends came to 12 bases. The CDR3 is made up of 14 amino acids. The V gene's germline CDR1 is PRHDT and CDR2 FYEKMQ (reference sequence). CDR3 amino acids: CASSAHGLGNTIYF. The DNA of the CDR3 is TGTGCCAGCAGCGCCCACGGTCTCGGAAACACCATATATTTT. Complete variable domain (other parts from reference TRBV13 and TRBJ1-3): AAGVIQSPRHLIKEKRETATLKCYPIPRHDTVYWYQQGPGQDPQFLISFYEKMQSDKGSIPDRFSAQQFSDYHSELNMSSLELGDSALYFCASSAHGLGNTIYFGEGSWLTVV.

V and J are TRBV1 and TRBJ1-4. TRBV1 is noted as a pseudogene. The CDR3 is made up of 16 amino acids. CDR3 in DNA: TGCACCAGCAGCCAAGGGGATAAACCCGGGCATGAAAAACTGTTTTTT. Protein sequence: CTSSQGDKPGHEKLFF.

The CDR3, as DNA: TGTGCCAGCAGCCTAGGGGACAGGGGTGGGGAGACCCAGTACTTC. This translates into CASSLGDRGGETQYF. The chain employs TRBV5-4 and TRBJ2-5; 10 bases match TRBD1. J was trimmed by 5 bases and V by 4 bases; bases with no gene match: 8. The CDR3 has 15 residues. Germline assignment: CDR1 SGHNT and CDR2 YYREEE (reference sequence).

This clone has just one count. The chain uses TRBV19 and TRBJ2-2; 7 bases match TRBD1. The CDR3 totals 15 residues. The germline V gene has CDR1 LNHDA and CDR2 SQIVND (reference sequence). The V and J ends lost 8 bases and 1 base, in that order; junction bases with no gene match: 7. The CDR3 region is CASQPGGLNTGELFF. DNA of the CDR3: TGTGCCAGTCAGCCAGGGGGATTGAACACCGGGGAGCTGTTTTTT.

The chain recombines TRBV18 with TRBJ1-1; possibly TRBD1 for D (5 bases). Germline assignment: CDR1 KGHSH and CDR2 LQKENI. Trimming removed 7 bases from V and 0 bases from J, with 6 bases in between. The length of the CDR3 is 12 residues. CDR3 residues: CASLGVNTEAFF. The CDR3 DNA follows: TGTGCCAGCTTGGGGGTGAACACTGAAGCTTTCTTT.

V and J are TRBV28 and TRBJ1-2; D is undetermined. V was cut by 6 bases and J by 8 bases, with 13 bases left in between. Germline CDR1 is MDHEN and CDR2 is SYDVKM. This CDR3 has 12 residues. The chain's CDR3 is CASSDRRRGYTF. In DNA, the CDR3 is TGTGCCAGCAGCGACCGCCGACGGGGCTACACCTTC.